This TCR delta chain was retrieved from a study of γδ T cells in repeated Plasmodium falciparum infection. This clone has at least ten counts. This DNA's translation and the protein TCRdb lists, from a much larger clone, do not match at residue 5, likely due to a read error; the protein shown is translated from the DNA. J lost 5 bases, V lost 3 bases, and 17 bases had no gene match. Germline V gives CDR1 GEAIGNYY, CDR2 EKD. The CDR3 covers 20 residues. TCRdb re-called the multiplex PCR reads using CATT. This table holds 85,000 to 95,000 delta-chain clones, 1.4% found once. Bulk repertoires came from Vgamma9/Vdelta2+ or Vdelta2-negative gammadelta T cells flow-sorted from PBMC.

The source material was gamma-delta T cells from blood. The chain joins TRDV2 to TRDJ2; 13 nucleotides align to TRDD3. The J gene is not listed in TCRdb, so it was assigned here from a DNA match to germline. The sequence derives from a pool of human donors (malaria-infected and uninfected, not separated). The CDR3 here is CACDSVYPSTGGYGTAQLFF. The CDR3, as DNA: TGTGCCTGTGACTCTGTATATCCCAGTACTGGGGGATACGGCACAGCACAACTCTTCTTT.